The rows below give T cell receptor beta chains drawn from one sample of a study of blood T cells in healthy people across ages. TCRdb independently ran MiXCR on the 5' RACE reads; one entry per CDR3 protein. The sample has over 750,000 distinct CDR3 sequences; about 25% are singletons. This sample was also put to use in a study of T cells of mothers and their children.

Sequenced material: blood. Receptor source: a boy aged 5-17 years in good health. The CDR3 runs from the conserved cysteine through the conserved F or W. D genes are given only for firm matches. A clone size is listed for some rows: how often the clone was seen (once, few, many), or a class if it is expanded.

J: TRBJ2-7; D: NA; size: NA; V: TRBV24-1; DNA: TGTGCCACCAGTGATTTAAGCTTTCCCGAGCAGTACTTC; CDR3: CATSDLSFPEQYF
J: TRBJ2-3; D: NA; size: NA; V: TRBV2; DNA: TGTGCCAGCAGCACAGGGGGGGAGGATACGCAGTATTTT; CDR3: CASSTGGEDTQYF
J: TRBJ2-5; D: NA; size: few; V: TRBV7-9; DNA: TGTGCCAGCAGCTCAGCTCGGACGACCACGCAAGAGGGGACCCAGTACTTC; CDR3: CASSSARTTTQEGTQYF
J: TRBJ2-3; D: TRBD1; size: NA; V: TRBV7-8; DNA: TGTGCCAGCAGCCTCAGGGGGTGGGAAGATACGCAGTATTTT; CDR3: CASSLRGWEDTQYF
J: TRBJ2-5; D: TRBD1; size: NA; V: TRBV7-2; DNA: TGTGCCAGCAGCCAGGGGGTCGGCAGGCCTAAAGAGACCCAGTACTTC; CDR3: CASSQGVGRPKETQYF
J: TRBJ2-4; D: NA; size: few; V: TRBV19; DNA: TGTGCCAGTACGGCTAGCTATACGACCAAAAACATTCAGTACTTC; CDR3: CASTASYTTKNIQYF
J: TRBJ2-7; D: NA; size: few; V: TRBV7-9; DNA: TGTGCCAGCAGCTTTGGGAGCACCGAAGGCGAGCAGTACTTC; CDR3: CASSFGSTEGEQYF
J: TRBJ2-5; D: TRBD1; size: NA; V: TRBV27; DNA: TGTGCCAGCAGTTTTGGGACAGCTTCCGCCCAGACCCAGTACTTC; CDR3: CASSFGTASAQTQYF
J: TRBJ2-7; D: NA; size: NA; V: TRBV4-3; DNA: TGCGCCAGCAGCCAAGATTTCGCCAGCGCCTACGAGCAGTACTTC; CDR3: CASSQDFASAYEQYF
J: TRBJ1-1; D: NA; size: few; V: TRBV2; DNA: TGTGCCAGCAGAGGCCAACCGGGAGCTTTCTTT; CDR3: CASRGQPGAFF
J: TRBJ2-5; D: NA; size: few; V: TRBV2; DNA: TGTGCCAGCAGCCATTCGGAGGAGACCCAGTACTTC; CDR3: CASSHSEETQYF
J: TRBJ2-4; D: NA; size: NA; V: TRBV20-1; DNA: TGCAGTGCTAGTGAAGGGGACAAAAACATTCAGTACTTC; CDR3: CSASEGDKNIQYF
J: TRBJ2-7; D: NA; size: NA; V: TRBV27; DNA: TGTGCCAGCAGTTCCCGGACGTATTCCGAGCAGTACTTC; CDR3: CASSSRTYSEQYF
J: TRBJ1-2; D: NA; size: few; V: TRBV6-5; DNA: TGTGCCAGCAGTTATGGCCCAGGGGATGGCTACACCTTC; CDR3: CASSYGPGDGYTF
J: TRBJ1-6; D: NA; size: NA; V: TRBV7-2; DNA: TGTGCCAGCAGCTTAGATCCAGGATACACTTCACCCCTCCACTTT; CDR3: CASSLDPGYTSPLHF
J: TRBJ2-3; D: NA; size: NA; V: TRBV28; DNA: TGTGCCATAGGCCCTGCCATGCCAGATACGCAGTATTTT; CDR3: CAIGPAMPDTQYF
J: TRBJ2-3; D: TRBD2; size: NA; V: TRBV12-3/TRBV12-4; DNA: TGTGCCAGCACCCTTAGCGGGAGGAGCACAGATACGCAGTATTTT; CDR3: CASTLSGRSTDTQYF
J: TRBJ2-5; D: NA; size: few; V: TRBV28; DNA: TGTGCCAGCAGTTTCTTTGGTCGGCTCCAAGAGACCCAGTACTTC; CDR3: CASSFFGRLQETQYF
J: TRBJ2-7; D: NA; size: few; V: TRBV4-1; DNA: TGCGCCAGCAGCCATACAGTTTCTCTCTACGAGCAGTACTTC; CDR3: CASSHTVSLYEQYF
J: TRBJ1-2; D: NA; size: few; V: TRBV5-6; DNA: TGTGCCAGCAGCTTGGTAGGGCCGGGTGGCTACACCTTC; CDR3: CASSLVGPGGYTF
J: TRBJ2-7; D: NA; size: NA; V: TRBV21-1; DNA: TGTGCCAGCAGCAAAAAAATTAGCGGGAGTAGGAACGAGCAGTACTTC; CDR3: CASSKKISGSRNEQYF
J: TRBJ2-3; D: TRBD2; size: few; V: TRBV20-1; DNA: TGCAGTGCTGGGTACCGTCAACTAGCGACCTTCGTTGATACGCAGTATTTT; CDR3: CSAGYRQLATFVDTQYF
J: TRBJ2-7; D: NA; size: NA; V: TRBV29-1; DNA: TGCAGCGTTGAAGAAAGAAATCCTGAGCAGGGAGGCTACGAGCAGTACTTC; CDR3: CSVEERNPEQGGYEQYF
J: TRBJ2-6; D: NA; size: NA; V: TRBV9; DNA: TGTGCCAGCAGCGTAGACAGGGCTGGGGCCAACGTCCTGACTTTC; CDR3: CASSVDRAGANVLTF
J: TRBJ2-3; D: TRBD2; size: NA; V: TRBV20-1; DNA: TGCAGTGCTCCCCTAAGTACCAGCGGGGGCACAGATACGCAGTATTTT; CDR3: CSAPLSTSGGTDTQYF
J: TRBJ2-7; D: NA; size: NA; V: TRBV28; DNA: TGTGCCAGCAGTTTAGAGGAGAGGGGTGGCTACGAGCAGTACTTC; CDR3: CASSLEERGGYEQYF